Listed below are T cell receptor beta chains from one sample, sequenced in a study of blood T cell repertoires in COVID-19. The assay was immunoSEQ multiplex PCR, and TCRdb's table has in-frame clones only and misses some. The sample yields just under 60,000 clones, around 86% seen once. The sample was peripheral blood. Source of these receptors: a human donor with active COVID-19. The donor label of this sample is uncertain. The CDR3 runs from the conserved cysteine through the conserved F or W. Fields, in order: J gene, V gene, CDR3 length, clone size, D gene, CDR3 DNA, CDR3 protein. D genes are given only for firm matches. Part of the rows lack a size; the others show once, few, many or a class for expanded clones.

TRBJ2-3 TRBV18 15 NA TRBD2 TGTGCCAGCTCACCGATAGCGGGAGATCCAGATACGCAGTATTTT CASSPIAGDPDTQYF
TRBJ2-7 TRBV10-1 14 NA TRBD1 TGCGCCAGCAGTGAGGGGACAGCCTTCTACGAGCAGTACTTC CASSEGTAFYEQYF
TRBJ1-6 TRBV3-1/TRBV3-2 13 NA NA TGTGCCAGATACAGGGTTGAGAATTCACCCCTCCACTTT CARYRVENSPLHF
TRBJ2-7 TRBV28 14 NA NA TGTGCCAGCAGGACCCAGGGGGGTCCCTACGAGCAGTACTTC CASRTQGGPYEQYF
TRBJ1-2 TRBV28 13 NA NA TGTGCCAGCAGCCCCGTTCGGGGGTATGGCTACACCTTC CASSPVRGYGYTF
TRBJ2-3 TRBV28 17 NA TRBD2 TGTGCCAGCAGTCCCTACCTCGGACTAGCGGGTCCAGATACGCAGTATTTT CASSPYLGLAGPDTQYF
TRBJ1-1 TRBV5-6 14 NA NA TGTGCCAGCAGCCATGCTGCGGGGAGCACTGAAGCTTTCTTT CASSHAAGSTEAFF
TRBJ1-3 TRBV10-3 16 NA NA TGTGCCATCAGGGTCGCGGGGGGGGCGACTGGAAACACCATATATTTT CAIRVAGGATGNTIYF
TRBJ1-6 TRBV6-2/TRBV6-3 14 NA TRBD1 TGTGCCAGCAGTTCGTACAGGGGAAATTCACCCCTCCACTTT CASSSYRGNSPLHF
TRBJ2-2 TRBV7-3 13 few NA TGTGCCAGCAGCTTAGGCTGGACCGGGGAGCTGTTTTTT CASSLGWTGELFF
TRBJ2-7 TRBV29-1 13 NA NA TGCAGCGCGGGGGCATCCCTCTCCTACGAGCAGTACTTC CSAGASLSYEQYF
TRBJ1-5 TRBV19 13 NA NA TGTGCCAGTAGTGACAGGCGCAATCAGCCCCAGCATTTT CASSDRRNQPQHF
TRBJ2-2 TRBV27 14 once NA TGTGCCAGCAGTGGGTGGTGGGCCACCGGGGAGCTGTTTTTT CASSGWWATGELFF
TRBJ2-7 TRBV5-1 14 NA NA TGCGCCAGCAGTGCAGGGGATAGCTCCTACGAGCAGTACTTC CASSAGDSSYEQYF
TRBJ2-1 TRBV11-3 14 once NA TGTGCCAGCAGCCTAGACAGGCTTGACAATGAGCAGTTCTTC CASSLDRLDNEQFF
TRBJ1-5 TRBV5-3 12 NA NA TGTGCCAGCGAACAGGGCAATCAGCCCCAGCATTTT CASEQGNQPQHF
TRBJ2-5 TRBV6-1 16 once TRBD2 TGTGCCAGCAGTGAATTGGGACTAGCGGGGGTGAAGACCCAGTACTTC CASSELGLAGVKTQYF
TRBJ2-2 TRBV29-1 15 NA TRBD2 TGCAGCGTTTCTAGCGGGGGGGCCTCTGCCGGGGAGCTGTTTTTT CSVSSGGASAGELFF
TRBJ1-1 TRBV11-3 14 NA NA TGTGCCAGCAGCTTAGAGATGGGGGCGGGTGAAGCTTTCTTT CASSLEMGAGEAFF
TRBJ2-7 TRBV6-2/TRBV6-3 11 once NA TGTGCCAGCAGCCTCGGGGGAGAGCAGTACTTC CASSLGGEQYF
TRBJ2-5 TRBV29-1 12 once NA TGCAGCTCCGAGAGGGGGGGAGAGACCCAGTACTTC CSSERGGETQYF
TRBJ1-2 TRBV5-4 13 NA TRBD1 TGTGCCAGCAGCTTGTCTGGGACAGGAAGCTACACCTTC CASSLSGTGSYTF
TRBJ2-1 TRBV7-3 13 NA NA TGTGCCAGCAGCTTAAATGGAGACAATGAGCAGTTCTTC CASSLNGDNEQFF
TRBJ1-1 TRBV6-6 14 NA TRBD1 TGTGCCAGCAGTCCACAGGGGGGGAACACTGAAGCTTTCTTT CASSPQGGNTEAFF
TRBJ1-2 TRBV3-1/TRBV3-2 15 once TRBD1 TGTGCCAGCAGCCAAGGACAGGGAAGACCCTATGGCTACACCTTC CASSQGQGRPYGYTF
TRBJ1-2 TRBV5-1 13 NA NA TGCGCCAGCAGCTCGCGGCCGGACTATGGCTACACCTTC CASSSRPDYGYTF
TRBJ1-2 TRBV2 12 once NA TGTGCCAGCAGTGTCTGGGGGGGTGGCTACACCTTC CASSVWGGGYTF
TRBJ2-4 TRBV18 17 once NA TGTGCCAGCTCACCACCCGGGGGGCTCGTAGCCAAAAACATTCAGTACTTC CASSPPGGLVAKNIQYF
TRBJ1-1 TRBV28 12 NA TRBD1 TGTGCCAGCACCCGACAGGGGTCTGAAGCTTTCTTT CASTRQGSEAFF
TRBJ2-7 TRBV6-2/TRBV6-3 15 NA TRBD1 TGTGCCAGCAGTTTTACAGGGGTGAGCTCCTACGAGCAGTACTTC CASSFTGVSSYEQYF
TRBJ1-5 TRBV19 16 NA TRBD1 TGTGCCAGTAGTATAGACGGACAGGGTGTAGATCAGCCCCAGCATTTT CASSIDGQGVDQPQHF
TRBJ2-5 TRBV18 13 NA TRBD2 TGTGCCAGCTCACCCCCGGGGGGGGAGACCCAGTACTTC CASSPPGGETQYF
TRBJ2-3 TRBV14 14 NA NA TGTGCCAGCAGCCAGGGAGTGACCGGGGATACGCAGTATTTT CASSQGVTGDTQYF
TRBJ2-1 TRBV5-1 16 NA TRBD2 TGCGCCAGCAGCTTGGCCGTCGGGGGAGGGTACAATGAGCAGTTCTTC CASSLAVGGGYNEQFF
TRBJ2-3 TRBV5-6 15 NA NA TGTGCCAGCAGCTTGGGTGGGGGAGGCCCCGATACGCAGTATTTT CASSLGGGGPDTQYF
TRBJ1-2 TRBV28 15 NA NA TGTGCCAGCAGTTTATTTTTAGGGACCGGGGGTGGCTACACCTTC CASSLFLGTGGGYTF
TRBJ2-7 TRBV19 13 NA NA TGTGCCAGTAGTATGGCGGGAACCTACGAGCAGTACTTC CASSMAGTYEQYF
TRBJ1-2 TRBV29-1 13 NA NA TGCAGCGTTGAAGAAGCGGGGGCGTGGGGCTACACCTTC CSVEEAGAWGYTF
TRBJ1-6 TRBV7-2 13 NA NA TGTGCCAGCAGCTTAGTCTCGAGATCACCCCTCCACTTT CASSLVSRSPLHF
TRBJ2-1 TRBV28 16 NA TRBD2 TGTGCCAGCAGTTCCGGGGGGGGAGTTGCCTACAATGAGCAGTTCTTC CASSSGGGVAYNEQFF
TRBJ1-3 TRBV5-6 13 NA NA TGTGCCAGCAGCTTCACATCTGGAAACACCATATATTTT CASSFTSGNTIYF
TRBJ2-2 TRBV5-1 14 NA NA TGCGCCACCCGCCCCGCAGTAAACACCGGGGAGCTGTTTTTT CATRPAVNTGELFF
TRBJ2-7 TRBV30 13 NA TRBD1 TGTGCCTGGAGTGGGCAAAGCGGGACAGGGGAGTACTTC CAWSGQSGTGEYF
TRBJ2-7 TRBV10-3 16 NA NA TGTGCCATCAGTGAGTCACAAGACAGCTTATCCTACGAGCAGTACTTC CAISESQDSLSYEQYF
TRBJ2-5 TRBV19 14 once TRBD1 TGTGCCAGTAGATTGACAGGGGGCAGCGAGACCCAGTACTTC CASRLTGGSETQYF
TRBJ2-3 TRBV14 13 NA NA TGTGCCAGCAGCCAAGGGGCCGGGGGTACGCAGTATTTT CASSQGAGGTQYF
TRBJ2-7 TRBV4-2 15 NA NA TGTGCCAGCAGCCGCATACAGGGCCTCTCCTACGAGCAGTACTTC CASSRIQGLSYEQYF
TRBJ2-7 TRBV5-6 14 NA TRBD1 TGTGCCAGCAGCCATCGACAGGGGACCTACGAGCAGTACTTC CASSHRQGTYEQYF
TRBJ1-1 TRBV2 11 NA NA TGTGCCAGCAACAGAAATAGTGTAGCTTTCTTT CASNRNSVAFF
TRBJ2-4 TRBV5-1 19 NA TRBD2 TGCGCCAGCGCCCCAAATCCGGGACTAGCGGGAGAATCCAAAAACATTCAGTACTTC CASAPNPGLAGESKNIQYF